This T cell receptor beta chain was sequenced for a study of cytomegalovirus exposure and HLA in healthy donors. At the level of the study: Across around 400 genotyped donors, 81% landed in the Caucasian-associated ancestry cluster.

Amplification used 60 Vbeta primers and 13 Jbeta primers. Using immunoSEQ multiplex PCR, the repertoire was profiled, and TCRdb retains in-frame clones only, with some absent. Of about 190,000 clones in the sample, about four fifths were seen once. Comment on this clone: Its specificity is not known.

Study-level findings and limits: In vitro experiments confirmed that a few CMV-associated chains were specific for CMV antigens.

The receptor comes from a man between 18 and 35 years old in good health and CMV-seronegative. Sample: PBMCs.

The chain's CDR3 is CASSVDQGSNQPQHF. CDR3 in DNA: TGTGCCAGCAGCGTGGACCAGGGGAGCAATCAGCCCCAGCATTTT. This chain links TRBV5-4 with TRBJ1-5; TRBD1 is a possible D gene (6 bases). Germline CDR1 reads SGHNT; CDR2 reads YYREEE (reference sequence). V lost 4 bases to trimming and J lost 1 base, with 12 bases between them. The CDR3 is 15 residues long.